This T cell receptor beta chain appears in the sequencing data of a study of regulatory T cells in long-lasting Graves disease. Study in general: Disease was considered persistent Graves' disease after over 5 years of antithyroid drugs (with positive TSH receptor antibodies).

Regarding the study as a whole: New patients shared 750 to 1,000 public clonotypes, fewer than the 2,741 shared by persistent patients.

Trimming cost V 5 bases and J 4 bases, with 12 bases left between them. This CDR3 comprises 14 residues. Building of the TCR beta libraries involved iRepertoire HTBI primers and Arm-PCR of CDR3 regions. TCRdb independently ran MiXCR on the multiplex PCR reads; one entry per CDR3 protein. This table has about 400,000 distinct CDR3 sequences, under 25% appearing once. Time point meaning: persistent/refractory GD, antithyroid drugs over 5 years with positive TRAb. Extracted PBMC RNA gave rise to the TCR library. As regards this clonotype: The antigen remains unidentified.

This specimen consisted of peripheral blood mononuclear cells (PBMCs), obtained when the disease was refractory, from a patient treated with antithyroid drugs. The V gene is TRBV12-3 or TRBV12-4, the J gene TRBJ2-1; D uncertain. The source of this sequence is a female donor with Graves disease. CDR3 sequence reads: CASSPADRYNEQFF. As DNA, the CDR3 is TGTGCCAGCAGTCCCGCGGACCGGTACAATGAGCAGTTCTTC.